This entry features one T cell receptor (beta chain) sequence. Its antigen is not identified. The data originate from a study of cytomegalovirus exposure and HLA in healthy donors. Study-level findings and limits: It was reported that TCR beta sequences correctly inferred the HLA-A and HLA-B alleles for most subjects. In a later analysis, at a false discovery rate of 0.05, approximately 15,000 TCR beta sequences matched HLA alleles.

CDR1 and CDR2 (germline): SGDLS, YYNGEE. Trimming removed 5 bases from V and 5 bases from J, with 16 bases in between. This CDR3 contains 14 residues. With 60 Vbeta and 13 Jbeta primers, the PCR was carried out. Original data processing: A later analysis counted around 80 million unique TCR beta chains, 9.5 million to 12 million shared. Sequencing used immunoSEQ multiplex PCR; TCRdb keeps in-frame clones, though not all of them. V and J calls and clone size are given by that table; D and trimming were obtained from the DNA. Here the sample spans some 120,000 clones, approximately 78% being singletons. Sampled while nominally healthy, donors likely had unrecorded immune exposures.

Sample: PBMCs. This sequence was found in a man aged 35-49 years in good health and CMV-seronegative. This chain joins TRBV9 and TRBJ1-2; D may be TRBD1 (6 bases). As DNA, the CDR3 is TGTGCCAGCAGAGAAACGACAGGACTTTATGGCTACACCTTC. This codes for CASRETTGLYGYTF. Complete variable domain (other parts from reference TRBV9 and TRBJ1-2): DSGVTQTPKHLITATGQRVTLRCSPRSGDLSVYWYQQSLDQGLQFLIQYYNGEERAKGNILERFSAQQFPDLHSELNLSSLELGDSALYFCASRETTGLYGYTFGSGTRLTVV.